Listed below are T cell receptor beta chains from one sample, sequenced in a study of naive and memory T cell subsets. TCRdb fed the UMI-ligation and nested PCR reads into MiXCR, producing one record per CDR3 protein. The data show 120,000 or so distinct CDR3 sequences, 35% to 40% seen once. Sequenced input: central memory CD4+ T cells from blood. These receptors were collected from a human donor in good health. Each CDR3 is given with its conserved first and last residue. D genes are given only for firm matches. Only some rows state a clone size, as once, few, many or a class for expanded clones.

TRBJ1-1 TRBD1 - TRBV12-3/TRBV12-4 TGTGCCAGCAATTCGATCGGGACAGGGGACACTGAAGCTTTCTTT CASNSIGTGDTEAFF
TRBJ1-2 - once TRBV12-3/TRBV12-4 TGTGCCAGCAGTTACAGGGAACGGGGCTACACCTTC CASSYRERGYTF
TRBJ2-1 TRBD2 - TRBV24-1 TGTGCCACCAGCGGACTAGCGGGAGGATCCTACAATGAGCAGTTCTTC CATSGLAGGSYNEQFF
TRBJ2-7 TRBD1 - TRBV5-1 TGCGCCAGCAGCTTGCAGGGGGCGTCGGGCGAGCAGTACTTC CASSLQGASGEQYF
TRBJ2-1 TRBD2 - TRBV20-1 TGCAGTGCTAGGAAGGCGGGACTAGCTAGGTCCTACAATGAGCAGTTCTTC CSARKAGLARSYNEQFF
TRBJ1-5 - once TRBV3-1 TGTGCCAGCAGCCGGGGGAGTAGGGCCCAGCCCCAGCATTTT CASSRGSRAQPQHF
TRBJ1-5 - few TRBV10-2 TGCGCCAGCAGTGACCTTCCGCGGTCGCCCCAGCATTTT CASSDLPRSPQHF
TRBJ2-1 TRBD2 few TRBV7-2 TGTGCCAGCAGCGGGATAGCGGGAGTACGTCCGAATGAGCAGTTCTTC CASSGIAGVRPNEQFF
TRBJ1-5 - few TRBV20-1 TGCAGTGGAGGGAGATTCAATCAGCCCCAGCATTTT CSGGRFNQPQHF
TRBJ1-1 - few TRBV12-3/TRBV12-4 TGTGCCAGCAGTTCTGGGGGAAGCACTGAAGCTTTCTTT CASSSGGSTEAFF